This is a list of T cell receptor beta chains from one sample in a study of OX40 agonist ivuxolimab in advanced cancers. Method: immunoSEQ multiplex PCR; TCRdb's copy keeps in-frame clones and lacks some. The sample contains about 52,000 clones, approximately 80% of which appear only once. Source: CD4+ or CD8+ T cells sorted from blood, taken in a trial of the OX40 agonist ivuxolimab. These receptors were collected from an adult with an advanced solid tumor such as melanoma, head and neck, liver or kidney cancer. Each CDR3 is given with its conserved first and last residue. The D gene is left open where the match is weak. Expanded clones get a size class; other rows say once, few or many, or leave the size out.

clone_size	d_call	v_call	j_call	cdr3_nt	cdr3_aa
few	.	TRBV5-1	TRBJ1-2	TGCGCCAGCAGTACTGGGGATGCCCTCTATGGCTACACCTTC	CASSTGDALYGYTF
.	.	TRBV19	TRBJ2-7	TGTGCCAGTAGTATAGGCCGGACACCTTCCTACGAGCAGTACTTC	CASSIGRTPSYEQYF
once	.	TRBV2	TRBJ2-4	TGTGCCAGCAGTGACAGGGAAAACATTCAGTACTTC	CASSDRENIQYF
.	.	TRBV28	TRBJ1-5	TGTGCCAGCAGCCCGGGGAATCAGCCCCAGCATTTT	CASSPGNQPQHF
.	.	TRBV7-9	TRBJ2-2	TGTGCCAGCAGCCCCCAGGCACCGAACACCGGGGAGCTGTTTTTT	CASSPQAPNTGELFF
.	.	TRBV7-2	TRBJ1-5	TGTGCCAGCAGCCTACAGGGCGGGCATCAGCCCCAGCATTTT	CASSLQGGHQPQHF
.	TRBD1	TRBV4-2	TRBJ1-1	TGTGCCAGCAGCGGGGGGACAGGGCACACTGAAGCTTTCTTT	CASSGGTGHTEAFF
.	.	TRBV5-1	TRBJ2-7	TGCGCCAGCAGCCGTCAGGGTGCCAACGAGCAGTACTTC	CASSRQGANEQYF
.	.	TRBV28	TRBJ2-1	TGTGCCAGCAGCCGAGGATGGGGGGGCGCGTTCAATGAGCAGTTCTTC	CASSRGWGGAFNEQFF
.	TRBD2	TRBV10-2	TRBJ2-3	TGCGCCAGCAGCCGGACTAGCGGGGGAGGATCAGATACGCAGTATTTT	CASSRTSGGGSDTQYF
.	.	TRBV19	TRBJ1-2	TGTGCCAGTAGTATTGAGTCTAACTATGGCTACACCTTC	CASSIESNYGYTF
.	.	TRBV29-1	TRBJ1-1	TGCAGCGTTGCCCAGGGTCTTGACGCTGAAGCTTTCTTT	CSVAQGLDAEAFF
.	.	TRBV9	TRBJ2-5	TGTGCCAGCAGCCCACTGACAGAGGGGGACCAGTACTTC	CASSPLTEGDQYF
.	TRBD2	TRBV30	TRBJ2-3	TGTGCCTGGAGTTCTAGCGGGGGGAGGTCAGATACGCAGTATTTT	CAWSSSGGRSDTQYF
.	.	TRBV7-3	TRBJ1-4	TGTGCCAGCAGCCGAAAACTGTTTTTT	CASSRKLFF
.	.	TRBV12-1	TRBJ1-5	TGTGCCATCAAAGACGGATTCAATCAGCCCCAGCATTTT	CAIKDGFNQPQHF
few	.	TRBV6-1	TRBJ2-1	TGTGCCAGCAGTGGCCTCGACCCAAGCTCCTACAATGAGCAGTTCTTC	CASSGLDPSSYNEQFF
.	.	TRBV10-3	TRBJ1-1	TGTGCCATCAGTGAGTCAGGATACAGCGCCTTGAACACTGAAGCTTTCTTT	CAISESGYSALNTEAFF
.	TRBD2	TRBV7-7	TRBJ2-1	TGTGCCAGCAGCTTAGGGGCTAGCGGGAGTGGTAATGAGCAGTTCTTC	CASSLGASGSGNEQFF
few	.	TRBV5-1	TRBJ1-2	TGCGCCAGCAGCCCGGGACTGCTTAACTATGGCTACACCTTC	CASSPGLLNYGYTF
.	.	TRBV30	TRBJ2-3	TGTGCCTGGAGTATGGCTGGAGCCACAGATACGCAGTATTTT	CAWSMAGATDTQYF
.	TRBD1	TRBV5-1	TRBJ1-2	TGCGCCAGCAGCACAGAAGGGGGCGTTGGCTACACCTTC	CASSTEGGVGYTF
.	.	TRBV5-6	TRBJ2-5	TGTGCCAGCAGCTTGTATCAGGAGACCCAGTACTTC	CASSLYQETQYF
.	.	TRBV7-2	TRBJ2-2	TGTGCCAGCAGCGCCCGACTATCCAGGGAGCTGTTTTTT	CASSARLSRELFF
few	TRBD1	TRBV28	TRBJ1-2	TGTGCCAGCAGAAGACAGGGCGATTTAGTTAACTATGGCTACACCTTC	CASRRQGDLVNYGYTF
.	TRBD2	TRBV7-2	TRBJ2-3	TGTGCCAGCAGCCACCCGAGGACTAGCGGGGCGCAGTATTTT	CASSHPRTSGAQYF
.	.	TRBV28	TRBJ1-5	TGTGCCAGCGGGTATAGGGGGGATCAGCCCCAGCATTTT	CASGYRGDQPQHF
.	TRBD2	TRBV10-2	TRBJ2-2	TGCGCCAGCAGTGACTTCGGGGGACTAAACGGGGAGCTGTTTTTT	CASSDFGGLNGELFF
.	TRBD1	TRBV19	TRBJ1-4	TGTGCCAGTAGTACTGGGACAGGGAGGGATGAAAAACTGTTTTTT	CASSTGTGRDEKLFF
.	.	TRBV29-1	TRBJ1-3	TGCAGCGTCCTCGTGAGCTCTGGAAACACCATATATTTT	CSVLVSSGNTIYF
once	TRBD1	TRBV28	TRBJ1-5	TGTGCCAGCAGAACGATAACAGGGGGCGGATTGAGCAATCAGCCCCAGCATTTT	CASRTITGGGLSNQPQHF